This T cell receptor (beta chain) came from a study of blood T cell repertoires in COVID-19. Study-level background: Collection of acute and convalescent COVID-19 samples took place in the United States, Italy and Spain. PBMCs, B-cell-depleted T cells, or T cells provided the cDNA or gDNA that made up the material.

The protocol was immunoSEQ multiplex PCR, while the TCRdb copy is restricted to in-frame clones and leaves out a portion. The sample records hundreds of thousands of clones, about nine tenths being singletons. CDR1 and CDR2 from the germline V gene are LGHNT and FRNRAP. This CDR3 contains 15 residues. The ends lost 5 bases at V and 2 bases at J; junction bases unmatched: 6. Seattle-derived patients entered the study during active infection and were followed longitudinally. Sequenced: peripheral blood. The receptor was derived from a woman aged 50 to 60 with COVID-19, enrolled during active disease. The rearrangement links TRBV12-5 to TRBJ2-5; 9 bases agree with TRBD1. CDR3 nucleotide sequence: TGTGCTAGTGGTGGCCGGGACAGGGAACAAGAGACCCAGTACTTC. This gives the protein CASGGRDREQETQYF.